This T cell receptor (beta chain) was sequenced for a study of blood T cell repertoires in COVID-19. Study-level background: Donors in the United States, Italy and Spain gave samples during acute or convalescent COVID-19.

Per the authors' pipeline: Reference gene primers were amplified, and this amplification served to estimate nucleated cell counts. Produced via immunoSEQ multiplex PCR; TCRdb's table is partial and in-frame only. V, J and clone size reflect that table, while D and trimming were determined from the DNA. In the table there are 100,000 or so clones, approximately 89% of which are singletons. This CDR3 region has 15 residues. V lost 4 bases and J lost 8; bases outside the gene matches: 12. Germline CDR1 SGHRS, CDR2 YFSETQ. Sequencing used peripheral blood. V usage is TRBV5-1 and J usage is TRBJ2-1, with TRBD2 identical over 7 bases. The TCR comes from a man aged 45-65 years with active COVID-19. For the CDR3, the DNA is TGCGCCAGCAGCCTCTGGACAACGGGAGGCGATGAGCAGTTCTTC. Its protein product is CASSLWTTGGDEQFF.